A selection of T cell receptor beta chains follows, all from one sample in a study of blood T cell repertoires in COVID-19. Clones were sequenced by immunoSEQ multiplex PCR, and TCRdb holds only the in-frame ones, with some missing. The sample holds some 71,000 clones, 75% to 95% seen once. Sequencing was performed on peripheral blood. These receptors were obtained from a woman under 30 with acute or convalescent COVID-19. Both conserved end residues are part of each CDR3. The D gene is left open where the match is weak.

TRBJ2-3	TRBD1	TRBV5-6	CASSLGTGNTDTQYF
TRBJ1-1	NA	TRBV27	CASSRGGKAFF
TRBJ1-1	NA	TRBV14	CASRPLLGQEAFF
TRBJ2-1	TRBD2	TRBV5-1	CASSPIYTIAGVSYNEQFF
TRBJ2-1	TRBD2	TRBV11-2	CASSLPRGASGGYNEQFF
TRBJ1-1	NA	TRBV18	CASSPGSNTEAFF
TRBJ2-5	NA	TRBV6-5	CASRGGAGQETQYF
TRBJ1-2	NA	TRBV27	CASSLSRGGKYGYTF
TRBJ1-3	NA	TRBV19	CASSLFNRAGNTIYF
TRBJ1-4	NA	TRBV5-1	CASSLGGTDRHEKLFF
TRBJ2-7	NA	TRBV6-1	CASNEASRANEQYF
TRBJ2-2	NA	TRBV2	CASSEMGQGTNTGELFF
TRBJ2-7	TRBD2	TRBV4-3	CASSQDHDLAAFSYEQYF
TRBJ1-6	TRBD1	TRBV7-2	CASSRDRDSPLHF
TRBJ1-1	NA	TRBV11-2	CASSPRNTEAFF
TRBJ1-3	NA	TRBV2	CASSEALRGSGGNTIYF
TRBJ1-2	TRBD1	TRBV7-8	CASSLVTGTAPAGYTF
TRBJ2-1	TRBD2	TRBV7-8	CASSLQSGGSYNEQFF
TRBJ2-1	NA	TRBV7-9	CASTPQVGATYNEQFF
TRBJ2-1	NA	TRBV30	CAWAGTSSSYNEQFF
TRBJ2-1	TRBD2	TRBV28	CASRATSDRSYNEQFF
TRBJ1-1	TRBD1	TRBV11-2	CASSRFGQGATEAFF
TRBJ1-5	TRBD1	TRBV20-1	CSASVQGVGNQPQHF
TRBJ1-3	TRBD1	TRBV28	CASSNTINRGLTGNTIYF
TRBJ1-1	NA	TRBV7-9	CASSLAGGNTEAFF
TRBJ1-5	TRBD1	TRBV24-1	CATSDRTGRNQPQHF
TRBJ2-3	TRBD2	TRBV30	CAWSLAGASTDTQYF
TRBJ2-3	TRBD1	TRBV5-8	CASSSGRDSSLPASTDTQYF
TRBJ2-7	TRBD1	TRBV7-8	CASSQGDRGLREQYF
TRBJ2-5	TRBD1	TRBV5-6	CASSLPQDRGGQETQYF
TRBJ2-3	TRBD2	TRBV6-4	CASSDGTSGGTDTQYF
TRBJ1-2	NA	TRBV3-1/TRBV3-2	CASSQDTTRNYGYTF
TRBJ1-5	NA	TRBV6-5	CASSRGQYSNQPQHF
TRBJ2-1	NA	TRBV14	CASSPLGRSYNEQFF
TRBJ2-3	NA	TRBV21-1	CASSKRRTSGGPRSTDTQYF
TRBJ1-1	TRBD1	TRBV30	CAWTGALMNTEAFF